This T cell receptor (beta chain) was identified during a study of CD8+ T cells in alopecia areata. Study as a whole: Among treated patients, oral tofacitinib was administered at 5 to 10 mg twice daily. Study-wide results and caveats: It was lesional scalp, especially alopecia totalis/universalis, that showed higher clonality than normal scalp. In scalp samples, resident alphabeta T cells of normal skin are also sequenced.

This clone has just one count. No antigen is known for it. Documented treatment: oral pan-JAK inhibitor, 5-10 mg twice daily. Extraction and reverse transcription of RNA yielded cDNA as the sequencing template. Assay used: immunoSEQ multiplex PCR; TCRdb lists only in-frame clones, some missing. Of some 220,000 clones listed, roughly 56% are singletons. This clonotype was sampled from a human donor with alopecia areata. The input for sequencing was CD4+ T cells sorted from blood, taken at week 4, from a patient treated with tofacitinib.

DNA of the CDR3: TGTGCCAGCAGCGGCAGGGCGACGAACACTGAAGCTTTCTTT. Amino acid sequence: CASSGRATNTEAFF. This chain uses TRBV9 with TRBJ1-1; TRBD1 is a possible D gene (5 bases). The CDR3 spans 14 residues. V shed 3 bases and J shed 1 base, with 10 bases lying between them. The germline gives CDR1 SGDLS, CDR2 YYNGEE.